The source of this TCR beta chain is a study of blood T cell repertoires in COVID-19. Study in general: There were acute and convalescent COVID-19 samples, and they came from the United States, Italy and Spain. The analysed material was cDNA or gDNA that came from T cells, B-cell-depleted T cells, or PBMCs.

The CDR3 spans 14 residues. Germline values: CDR1 SGHNT, CDR2 YYREEE (reference sequence). Trimming removed 9 bases from V and 7 bases from J; junction bases left unmatched: 10. Data came from immunoSEQ multiplex PCR; TCRdb stores just in-frame clones and leaves some out. The sample comprises 100,000 to 130,000 clones, roughly 90% of which are singletons, and 4% to 6% rests with the top ten. This TCR derives from a man aged 35 to 55 with active or convalescent COVID-19. This chain links TRBV5-4 with TRBJ1-5; 10 positions agree with TRBD1. The sequencing sample was made of peripheral blood. In DNA form, the CDR3 reads TGTGCCACCAACAGACAGGGGGCAAAGCAGCCCCAGCATTTT. Residues: CATNRQGAKQPQHF.